The entry that follows covers one TCR beta chain sequence. Its target is unknown. This entry belongs to a study of response to subunit inactivated influenza vaccine. Study results and limitations: Authors proposed each seasonal influenza vaccination draws in few new T cells.

TCRdb reanalysed the RT-PCR reads using MiXCR and keeps one entry per CDR3 protein. The sample lists over 400,000 distinct CDR3 sequences, over 10% occurring once. Sequenced here: PBMCs from blood, sampled roughly 47 days after vaccination. This TCR derives from a man aged 50-59 years who received an inactivated influenza vaccine.

The CDR3 spells CASSKGLAGKFSYNEQFF. Written as DNA, the CDR3 is TGCGCCAGCAGCAAGGGACTAGCGGGAAAATTCTCCTACAATGAGCAGTTCTTC. The rearrangement uses TRBV5-1 and TRBJ2-1, with 13 bases fitting TRBD2. Looked up from germline, CDR1 is SGHRS and CDR2 is YFSETQ. The CDR3 length is 18 residues. J lost 0 bases, V lost 4 bases, and 7 bases had no gene match.